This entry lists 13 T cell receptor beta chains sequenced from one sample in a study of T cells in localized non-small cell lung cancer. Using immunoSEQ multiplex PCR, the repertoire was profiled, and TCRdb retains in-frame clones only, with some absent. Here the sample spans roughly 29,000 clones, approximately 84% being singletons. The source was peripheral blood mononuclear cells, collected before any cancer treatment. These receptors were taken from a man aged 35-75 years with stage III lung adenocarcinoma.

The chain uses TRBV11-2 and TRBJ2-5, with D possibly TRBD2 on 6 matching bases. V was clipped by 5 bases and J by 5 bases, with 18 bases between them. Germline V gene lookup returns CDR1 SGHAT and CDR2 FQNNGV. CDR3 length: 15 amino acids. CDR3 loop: CASSPLAGIYETQYF. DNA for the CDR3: TGTGCCAGCAGCCCCTTGGCGGGGATCTACGAGACCCAGTACTTC.

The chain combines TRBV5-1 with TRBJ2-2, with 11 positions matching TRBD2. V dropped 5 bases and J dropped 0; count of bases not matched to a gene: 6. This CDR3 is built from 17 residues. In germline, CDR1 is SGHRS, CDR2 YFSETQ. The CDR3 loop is CASRRASGGPNTGELFF. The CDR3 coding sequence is TGCGCCAGCAGAAGGGCTAGCGGGGGGCCGAACACCGGGGAGCTGTTTTTT.

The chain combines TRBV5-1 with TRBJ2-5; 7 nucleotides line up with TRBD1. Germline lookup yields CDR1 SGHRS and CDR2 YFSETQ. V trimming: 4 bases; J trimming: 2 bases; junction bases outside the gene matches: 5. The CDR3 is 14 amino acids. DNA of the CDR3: TGCGCCAGCAGCCATAGGACAGGTCAAGAGACCCAGTACTTC. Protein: CASSHRTGQETQYF.

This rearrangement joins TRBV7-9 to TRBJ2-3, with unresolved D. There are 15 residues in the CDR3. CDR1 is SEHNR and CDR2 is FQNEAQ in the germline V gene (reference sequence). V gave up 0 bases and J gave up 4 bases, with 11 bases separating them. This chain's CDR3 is CASSLAGRSADTQYF. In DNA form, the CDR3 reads TGTGCCAGCAGCTTAGCCGGTAGGTCGGCAGATACGCAGTATTTT.

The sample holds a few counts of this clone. The CDR3 sequence is CASSQRQGNTEAFF. DNA of the CDR3: TGTGCCAGCAGCCAACGACAGGGAAACACTGAAGCTTTCTTT. The chain is built from TRBV14 and TRBJ1-1; 7 positions agree with TRBD1. The germline gives CDR1 SGHDN, CDR2 FVKESK. CDR3 length: 14 amino acids. The trim removed 2 bases at V and 2 bases at J, leaving 2 bases unmatched.

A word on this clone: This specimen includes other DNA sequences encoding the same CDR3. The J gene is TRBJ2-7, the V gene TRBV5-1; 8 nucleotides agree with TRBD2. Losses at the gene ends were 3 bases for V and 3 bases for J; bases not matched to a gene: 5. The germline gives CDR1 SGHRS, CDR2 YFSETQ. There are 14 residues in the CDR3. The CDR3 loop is CASSSIAGSYEQYF. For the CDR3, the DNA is TGCGCCAGCAGCTCGATAGCGGGGAGCTACGAGCAGTACTTC.

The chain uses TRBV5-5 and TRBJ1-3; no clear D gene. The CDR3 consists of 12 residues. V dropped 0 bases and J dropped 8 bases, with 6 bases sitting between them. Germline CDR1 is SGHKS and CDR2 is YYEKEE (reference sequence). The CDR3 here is CASSLAGDTIYF. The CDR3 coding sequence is TGTGCCAGCAGCTTGGCTGGGGACACCATATATTTT.

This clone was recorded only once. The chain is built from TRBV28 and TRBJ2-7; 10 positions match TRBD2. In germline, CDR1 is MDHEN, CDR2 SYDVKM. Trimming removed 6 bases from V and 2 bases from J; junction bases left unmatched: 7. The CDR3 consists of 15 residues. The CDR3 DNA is TGTGCCAGCAGACGTACTAGCGGGGAAACCTACGAGCAGTACTTC. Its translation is CASRRTSGETYEQYF.

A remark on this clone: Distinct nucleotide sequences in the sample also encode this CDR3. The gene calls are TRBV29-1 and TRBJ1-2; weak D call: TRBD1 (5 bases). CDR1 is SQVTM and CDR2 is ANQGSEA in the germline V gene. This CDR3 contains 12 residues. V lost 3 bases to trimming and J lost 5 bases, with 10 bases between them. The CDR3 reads CSVEGLGYGYTF. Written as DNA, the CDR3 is TGCAGCGTTGAGGGGCTTGGGTATGGCTACACCTTC.

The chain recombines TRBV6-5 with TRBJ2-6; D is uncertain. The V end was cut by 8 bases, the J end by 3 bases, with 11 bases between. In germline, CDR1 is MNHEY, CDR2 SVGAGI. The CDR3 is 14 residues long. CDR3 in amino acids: CASSRAFGANVLTF. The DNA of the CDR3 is TGTGCCAGCTCTAGGGCTTTTGGGGCCAACGTCCTGACTTTC.

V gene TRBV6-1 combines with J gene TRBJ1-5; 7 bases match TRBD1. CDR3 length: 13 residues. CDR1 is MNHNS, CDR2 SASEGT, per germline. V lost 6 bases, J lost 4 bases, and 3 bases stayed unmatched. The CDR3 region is CASRRQGNQPQHF. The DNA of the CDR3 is TGTGCCAGCAGAAGACAGGGTAATCAGCCCCAGCATTTT.

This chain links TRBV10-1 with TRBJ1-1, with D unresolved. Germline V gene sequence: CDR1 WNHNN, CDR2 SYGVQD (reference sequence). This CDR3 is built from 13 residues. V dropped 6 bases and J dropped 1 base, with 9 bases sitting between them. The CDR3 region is CASSPRQNTEAFF. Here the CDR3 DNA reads TGCGCCAGCAGCCCTCGACAGAACACTGAAGCTTTCTTT.

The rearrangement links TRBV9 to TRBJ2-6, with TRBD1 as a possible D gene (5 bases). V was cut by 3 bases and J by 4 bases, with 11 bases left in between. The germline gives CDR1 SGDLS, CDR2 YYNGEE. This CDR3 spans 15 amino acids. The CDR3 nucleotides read TGTGCCAGCAGCGCTATAGGGGTCGGGGCCAACGTCCTGACTTTC. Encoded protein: CASSAIGVGANVLTF.